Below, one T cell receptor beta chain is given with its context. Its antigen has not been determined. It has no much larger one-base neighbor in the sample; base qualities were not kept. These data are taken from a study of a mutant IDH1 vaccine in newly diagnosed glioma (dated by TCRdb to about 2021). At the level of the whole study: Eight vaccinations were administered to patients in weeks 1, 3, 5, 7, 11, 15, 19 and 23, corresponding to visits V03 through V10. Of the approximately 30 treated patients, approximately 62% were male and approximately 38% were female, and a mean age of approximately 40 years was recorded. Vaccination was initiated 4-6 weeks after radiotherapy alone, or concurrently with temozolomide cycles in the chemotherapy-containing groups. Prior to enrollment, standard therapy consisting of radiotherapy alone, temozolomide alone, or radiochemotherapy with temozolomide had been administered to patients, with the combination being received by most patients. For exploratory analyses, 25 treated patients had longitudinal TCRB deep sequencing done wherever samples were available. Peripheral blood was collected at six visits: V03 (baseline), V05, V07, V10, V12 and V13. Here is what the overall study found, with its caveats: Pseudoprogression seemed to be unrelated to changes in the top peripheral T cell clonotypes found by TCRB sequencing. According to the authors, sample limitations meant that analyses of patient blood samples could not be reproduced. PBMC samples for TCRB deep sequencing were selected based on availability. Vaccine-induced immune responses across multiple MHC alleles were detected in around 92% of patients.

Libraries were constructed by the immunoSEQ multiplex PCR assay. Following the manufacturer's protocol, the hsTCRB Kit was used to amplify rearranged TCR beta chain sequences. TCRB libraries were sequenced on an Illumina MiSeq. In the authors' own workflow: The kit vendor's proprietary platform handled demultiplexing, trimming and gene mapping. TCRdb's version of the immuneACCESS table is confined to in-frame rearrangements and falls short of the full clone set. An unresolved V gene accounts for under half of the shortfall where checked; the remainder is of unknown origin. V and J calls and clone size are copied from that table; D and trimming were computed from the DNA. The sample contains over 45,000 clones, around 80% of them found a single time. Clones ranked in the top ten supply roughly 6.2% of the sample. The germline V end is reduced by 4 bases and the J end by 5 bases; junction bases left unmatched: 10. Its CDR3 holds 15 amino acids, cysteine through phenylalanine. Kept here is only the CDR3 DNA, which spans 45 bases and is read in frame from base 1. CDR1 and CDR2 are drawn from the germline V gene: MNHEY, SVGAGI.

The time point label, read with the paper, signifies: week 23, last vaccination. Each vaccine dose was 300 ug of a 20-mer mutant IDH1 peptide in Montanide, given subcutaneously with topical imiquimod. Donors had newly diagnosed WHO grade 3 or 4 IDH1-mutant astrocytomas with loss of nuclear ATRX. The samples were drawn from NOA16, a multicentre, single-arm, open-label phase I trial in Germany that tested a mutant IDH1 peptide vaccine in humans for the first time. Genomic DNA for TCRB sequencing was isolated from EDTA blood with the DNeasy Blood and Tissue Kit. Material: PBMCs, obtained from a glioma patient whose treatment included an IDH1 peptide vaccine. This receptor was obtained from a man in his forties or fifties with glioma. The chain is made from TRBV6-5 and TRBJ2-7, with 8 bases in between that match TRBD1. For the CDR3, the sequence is CASSSAETGVHEQYF. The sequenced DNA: TGTGCCAGCAGTTCGGCGGAGACAGGGGTCCACGAGCAGTACTTC.